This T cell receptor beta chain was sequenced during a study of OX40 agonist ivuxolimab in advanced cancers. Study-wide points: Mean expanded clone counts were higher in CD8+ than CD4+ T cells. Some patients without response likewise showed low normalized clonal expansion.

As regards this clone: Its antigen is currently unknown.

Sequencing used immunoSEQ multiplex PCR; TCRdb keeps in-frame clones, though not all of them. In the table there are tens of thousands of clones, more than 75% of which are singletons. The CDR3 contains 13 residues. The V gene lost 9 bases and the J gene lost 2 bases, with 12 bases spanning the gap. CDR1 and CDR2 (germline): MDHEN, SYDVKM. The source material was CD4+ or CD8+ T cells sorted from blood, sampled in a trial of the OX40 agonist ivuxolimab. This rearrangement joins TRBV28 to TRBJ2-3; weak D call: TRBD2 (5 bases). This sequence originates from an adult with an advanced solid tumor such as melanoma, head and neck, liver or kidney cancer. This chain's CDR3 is CASTGLNTDTQYF. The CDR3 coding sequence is TGTGCCAGTACGGGATTAAACACAGATACGCAGTATTTT.